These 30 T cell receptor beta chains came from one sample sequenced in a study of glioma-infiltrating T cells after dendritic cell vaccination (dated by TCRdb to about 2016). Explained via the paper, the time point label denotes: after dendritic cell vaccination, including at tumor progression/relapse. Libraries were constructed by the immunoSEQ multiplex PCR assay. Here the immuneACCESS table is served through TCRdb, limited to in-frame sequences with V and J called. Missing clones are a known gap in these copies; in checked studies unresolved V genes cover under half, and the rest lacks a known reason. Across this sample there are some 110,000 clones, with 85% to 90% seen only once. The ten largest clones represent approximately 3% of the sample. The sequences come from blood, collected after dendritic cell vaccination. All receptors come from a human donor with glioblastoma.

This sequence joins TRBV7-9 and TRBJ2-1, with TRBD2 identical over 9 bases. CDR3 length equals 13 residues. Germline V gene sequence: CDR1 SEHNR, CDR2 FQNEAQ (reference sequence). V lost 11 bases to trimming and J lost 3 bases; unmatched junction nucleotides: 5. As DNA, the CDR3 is TGTGCCGGTGAGACTAGCGGCTACAATGAGCAGTTCTTC. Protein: CAGETSGYNEQFF.

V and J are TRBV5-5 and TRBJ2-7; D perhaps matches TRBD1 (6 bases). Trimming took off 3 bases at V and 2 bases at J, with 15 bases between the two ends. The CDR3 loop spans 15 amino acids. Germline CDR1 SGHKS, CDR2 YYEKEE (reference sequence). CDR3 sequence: CASSWMLTGTYEQYF. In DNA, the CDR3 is TGTGCCAGCAGCTGGATGCTGACAGGAACCTACGAGCAGTACTTC. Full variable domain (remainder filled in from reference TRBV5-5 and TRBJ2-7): DAGVTQSPTHLIKTRGQQVTLRCSPISGHKSVSWYQQVLGQGPQFIFQYYEKEERGRGNFPDRFSARQFPNYSSELNVNALLLGDSALYLCASSWMLTGTYEQYFGPGTRLTVT.

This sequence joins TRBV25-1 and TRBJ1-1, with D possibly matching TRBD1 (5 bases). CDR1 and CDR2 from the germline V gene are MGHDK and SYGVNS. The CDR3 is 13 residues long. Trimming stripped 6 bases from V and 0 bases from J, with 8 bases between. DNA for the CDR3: TGTGCCAGCAGGGACACCCTGAACACTGAAGCTTTCTTT. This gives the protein CASRDTLNTEAFF.

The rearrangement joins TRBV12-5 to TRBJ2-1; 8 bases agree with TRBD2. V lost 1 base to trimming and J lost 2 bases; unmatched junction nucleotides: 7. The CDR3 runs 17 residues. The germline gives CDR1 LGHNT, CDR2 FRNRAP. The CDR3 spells CASGLARTSFTYNEQFF. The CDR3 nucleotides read TGTGCTAGTGGTTTGGCCCGGACTAGCTTTACCTACAATGAGCAGTTCTTC.

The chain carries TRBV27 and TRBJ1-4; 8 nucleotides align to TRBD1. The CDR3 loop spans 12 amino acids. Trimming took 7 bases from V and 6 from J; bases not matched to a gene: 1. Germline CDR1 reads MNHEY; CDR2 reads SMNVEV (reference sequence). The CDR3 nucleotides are TGTGCCAGCAAACAGGGGGATGAAAAACTGTTTTTT. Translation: CASKQGDEKLFF.

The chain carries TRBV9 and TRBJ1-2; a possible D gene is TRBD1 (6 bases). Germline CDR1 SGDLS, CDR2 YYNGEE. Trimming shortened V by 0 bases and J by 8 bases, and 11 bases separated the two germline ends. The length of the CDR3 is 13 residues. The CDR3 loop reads CASSVGPGEGYTF. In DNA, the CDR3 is TGTGCCAGCAGCGTAGGACCAGGGGAGGGCTACACCTTC.

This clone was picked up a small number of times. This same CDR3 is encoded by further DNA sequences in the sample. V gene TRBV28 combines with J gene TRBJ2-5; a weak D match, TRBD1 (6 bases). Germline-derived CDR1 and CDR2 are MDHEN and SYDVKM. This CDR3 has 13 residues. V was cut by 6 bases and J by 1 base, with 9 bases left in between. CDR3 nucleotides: TGTGCCAGCAGGACAGGAACCCAAGAGACCCAGTACTTC. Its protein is CASRTGTQETQYF.

The CDR3 reads CASRQGAYNEQFF. Here the CDR3 DNA reads TGTGCCAGTAGACAGGGGGCCTACAATGAGCAGTTCTTC. The rearrangement links TRBV19 to TRBJ2-1, with 8 bases that match TRBD1. Germline CDR1 is LNHDA and CDR2 is SQIVND (reference sequence). This CDR3 is 13 amino acids long. V was clipped by 6 bases and J by 2 bases; unmatched bases: 0.

In DNA form, the CDR3 reads TGCGCCAGCAGCTTGCAATTGAACACTGAAGCTTTCTTT. Amino acid sequence: CASSLQLNTEAFF. The chain joins TRBV5-1 to TRBJ1-1, with unresolved D. CDR3 length: 13 residues. Trimming removed 1 base at V and 0 bases at J, with 4 bases between. The germline V gene has CDR1 SGHRS and CDR2 YFSETQ.

CDR3 in DNA: TGCACCAGCAGCCCCCGGGACAGGGGGAAGTATAATTCACCCCTCCACTTT. Protein sequence: CTSSPRDRGKYNSPLHF. V and J are TRBV1 and TRBJ1-6; the listed D gene, TRBD1, was not tested against the DNA. TRBV1 is classified as a pseudogene. The CDR3 is 17 residues long.

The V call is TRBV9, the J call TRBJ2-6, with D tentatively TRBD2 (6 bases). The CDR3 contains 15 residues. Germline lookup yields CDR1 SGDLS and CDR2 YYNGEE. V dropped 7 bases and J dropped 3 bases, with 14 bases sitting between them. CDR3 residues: CASALGGFGANVLTF. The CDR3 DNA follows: TGTGCCAGCGCTCTCGGGGGATTTGGGGCCAACGTCCTGACTTTC.

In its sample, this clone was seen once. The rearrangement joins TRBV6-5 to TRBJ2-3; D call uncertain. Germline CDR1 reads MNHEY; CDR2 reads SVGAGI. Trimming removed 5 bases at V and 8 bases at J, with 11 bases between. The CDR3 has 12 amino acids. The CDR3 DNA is TGTGCCAGCAGTCCAGGTGGCCCTACGCAGTATTTT. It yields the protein CASSPGGPTQYF.

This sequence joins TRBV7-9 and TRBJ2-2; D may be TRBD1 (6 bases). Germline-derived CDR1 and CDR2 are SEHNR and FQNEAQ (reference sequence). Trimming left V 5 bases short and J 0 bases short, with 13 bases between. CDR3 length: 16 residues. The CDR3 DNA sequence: TGTGCCAGCAGCGCCGGCACAGGGTCGAACACCGGGGAGCTGTTTTTT. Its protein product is CASSAGTGSNTGELFF.

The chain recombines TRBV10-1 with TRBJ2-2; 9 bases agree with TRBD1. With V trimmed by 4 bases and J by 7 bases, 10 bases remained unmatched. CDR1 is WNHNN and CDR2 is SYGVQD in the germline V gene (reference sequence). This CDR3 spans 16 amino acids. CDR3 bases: TGCGCCAGCAGTGGTGAGACAGGGGGTGCCGGCGGGGAGCTGTTTTTT. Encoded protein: CASSGETGGAGGELFF.

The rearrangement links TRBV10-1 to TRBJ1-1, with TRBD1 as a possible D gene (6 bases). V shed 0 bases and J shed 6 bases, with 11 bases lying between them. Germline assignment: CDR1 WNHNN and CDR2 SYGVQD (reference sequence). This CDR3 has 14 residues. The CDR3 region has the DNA TGCGCCAGCAGTGAGTCCCGGGACACCCCTGAAGCTTTCTTT. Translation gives CASSESRDTPEAFF.

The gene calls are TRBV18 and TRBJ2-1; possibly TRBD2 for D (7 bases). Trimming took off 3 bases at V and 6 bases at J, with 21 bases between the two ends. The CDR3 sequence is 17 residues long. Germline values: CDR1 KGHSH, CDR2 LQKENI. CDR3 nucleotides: TGTGCCAGCTCACCCCTAAGGGGGGGAGGGCCCTCCAATGAGCAGTTCTTC. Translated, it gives CASSPLRGGGPSNEQFF.

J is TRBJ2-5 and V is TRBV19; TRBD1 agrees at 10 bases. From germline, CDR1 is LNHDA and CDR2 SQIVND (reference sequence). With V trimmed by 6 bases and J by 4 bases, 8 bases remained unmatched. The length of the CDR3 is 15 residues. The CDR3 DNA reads TGTGCCAGTAGGAGACAGGGGGCTTTAAGAGAGACCCAGTACTTC. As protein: CASRRQGALRETQYF.

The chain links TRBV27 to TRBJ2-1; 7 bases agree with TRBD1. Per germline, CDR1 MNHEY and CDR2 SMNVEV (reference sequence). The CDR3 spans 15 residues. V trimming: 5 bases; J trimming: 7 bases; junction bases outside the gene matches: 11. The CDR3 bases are TGTGCCAGCAGTAACCCCGGGACAGCTAAGAATGAGCAGTTCTTC. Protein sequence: CASSNPGTAKNEQFF.

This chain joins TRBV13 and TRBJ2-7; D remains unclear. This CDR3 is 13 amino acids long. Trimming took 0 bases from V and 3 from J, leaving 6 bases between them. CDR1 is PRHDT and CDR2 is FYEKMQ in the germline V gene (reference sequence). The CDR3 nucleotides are TGTGCCAGCAGCTTAGGCCCGCGCTACGAGCAGTACTTC. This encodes CASSLGPRYEQYF. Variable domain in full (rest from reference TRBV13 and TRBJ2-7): AAGVIQSPRHLIKEKRETATLKCYPIPRHDTVYWYQQGPGQDPQFLISFYEKMQSDKGSIPDRFSAQQFSDYHSELNMSSLELGDSALYFCASSLGPRYEQYFGPGTRLTVT.

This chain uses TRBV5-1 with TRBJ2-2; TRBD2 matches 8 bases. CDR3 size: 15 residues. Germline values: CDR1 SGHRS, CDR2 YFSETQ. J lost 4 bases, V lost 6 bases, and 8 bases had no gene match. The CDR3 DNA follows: TGCGCCAGCACCCGGGGGGGCCCCAGCACCGGGGAGCTGTTTTTT. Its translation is CASTRGGPSTGELFF.

CDR3 sequence (DNA): TGTGATACTAGCGGCACAGATACGCAGTATTTT. Amino acid sequence: CDTSGTDTQYF. The chain couples TRBV7-2 to TRBJ2-3, with 7 bases fitting TRBD2. The CDR3 runs 11 residues. From germline, CDR1 is SGHTA and CDR2 FQGNSA.

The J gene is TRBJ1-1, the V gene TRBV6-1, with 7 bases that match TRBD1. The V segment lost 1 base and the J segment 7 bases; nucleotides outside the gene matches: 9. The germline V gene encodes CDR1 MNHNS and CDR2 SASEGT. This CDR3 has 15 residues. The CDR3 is CASSEGRDRGVEAFF. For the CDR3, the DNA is TGTGCCAGCAGTGAAGGGAGGGACAGAGGGGTTGAAGCTTTCTTT.

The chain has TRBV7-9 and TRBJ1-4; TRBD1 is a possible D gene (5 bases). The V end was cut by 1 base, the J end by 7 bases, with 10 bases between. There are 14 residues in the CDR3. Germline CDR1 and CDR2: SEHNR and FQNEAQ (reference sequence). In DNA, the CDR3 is TGTGCCAGCAGCTTAGGGGGCGCTGGTGAAAAACTGTTTTTT. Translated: CASSLGGAGEKLFF.

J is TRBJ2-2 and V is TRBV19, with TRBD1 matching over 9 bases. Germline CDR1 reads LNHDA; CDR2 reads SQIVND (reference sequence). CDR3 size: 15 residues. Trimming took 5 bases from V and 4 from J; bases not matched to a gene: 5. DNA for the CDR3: TGTGCCAGTAGTTTTCAGACAGGGGGCACCGGGGAGCTGTTTTTT. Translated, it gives CASSFQTGGTGELFF.

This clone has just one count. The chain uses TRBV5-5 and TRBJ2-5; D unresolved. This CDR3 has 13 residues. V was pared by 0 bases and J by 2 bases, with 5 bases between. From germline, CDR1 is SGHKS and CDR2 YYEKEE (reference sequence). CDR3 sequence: CASSLGSQETQYF. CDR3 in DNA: TGTGCCAGCAGCTTGGGCAGTCAAGAGACCCAGTACTTC.

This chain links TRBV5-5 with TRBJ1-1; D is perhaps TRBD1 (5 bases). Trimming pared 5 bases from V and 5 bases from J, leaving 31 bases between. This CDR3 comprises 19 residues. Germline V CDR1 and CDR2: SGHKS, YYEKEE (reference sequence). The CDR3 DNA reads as TGTGCCAGCAGTCCCGAACATTGGGCGGGGCGTCTTATCCGGACTGAAGCTTTCTTT. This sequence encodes CASSPEHWAGRLIRTEAFF.

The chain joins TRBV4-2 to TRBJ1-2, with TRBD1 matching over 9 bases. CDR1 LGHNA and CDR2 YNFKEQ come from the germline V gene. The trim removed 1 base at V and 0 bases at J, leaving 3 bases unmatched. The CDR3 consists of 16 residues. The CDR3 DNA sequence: TGTGCCAGCAGCCAAGTGGGACAGGGCGCTAACTATGGCTACACCTTC. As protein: CASSQVGQGANYGYTF.

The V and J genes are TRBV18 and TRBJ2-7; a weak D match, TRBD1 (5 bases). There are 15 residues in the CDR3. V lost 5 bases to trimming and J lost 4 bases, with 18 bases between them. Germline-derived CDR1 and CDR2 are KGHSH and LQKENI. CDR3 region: CASSSQAPGIYEQYF. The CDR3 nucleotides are TGTGCCAGCTCATCGCAGGCTCCAGGGATATACGAGCAGTACTTC.

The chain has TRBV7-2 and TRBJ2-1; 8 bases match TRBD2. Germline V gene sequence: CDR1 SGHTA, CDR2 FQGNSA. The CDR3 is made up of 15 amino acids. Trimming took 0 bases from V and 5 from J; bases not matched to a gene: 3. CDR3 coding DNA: TGTGCCAGCAGCTTAGCACTAGCGGTCCACAATGAGCAGTTCTTC. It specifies CASSLALAVHNEQFF.

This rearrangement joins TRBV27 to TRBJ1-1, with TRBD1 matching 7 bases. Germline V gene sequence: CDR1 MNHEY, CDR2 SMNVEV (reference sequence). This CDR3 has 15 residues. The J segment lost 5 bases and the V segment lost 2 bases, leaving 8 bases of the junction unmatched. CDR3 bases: TGTGCCAGCAGTTTAGAAGGGACAGTGGGGACTGAAGCTTTCTTT. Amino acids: CASSLEGTVGTEAFF.